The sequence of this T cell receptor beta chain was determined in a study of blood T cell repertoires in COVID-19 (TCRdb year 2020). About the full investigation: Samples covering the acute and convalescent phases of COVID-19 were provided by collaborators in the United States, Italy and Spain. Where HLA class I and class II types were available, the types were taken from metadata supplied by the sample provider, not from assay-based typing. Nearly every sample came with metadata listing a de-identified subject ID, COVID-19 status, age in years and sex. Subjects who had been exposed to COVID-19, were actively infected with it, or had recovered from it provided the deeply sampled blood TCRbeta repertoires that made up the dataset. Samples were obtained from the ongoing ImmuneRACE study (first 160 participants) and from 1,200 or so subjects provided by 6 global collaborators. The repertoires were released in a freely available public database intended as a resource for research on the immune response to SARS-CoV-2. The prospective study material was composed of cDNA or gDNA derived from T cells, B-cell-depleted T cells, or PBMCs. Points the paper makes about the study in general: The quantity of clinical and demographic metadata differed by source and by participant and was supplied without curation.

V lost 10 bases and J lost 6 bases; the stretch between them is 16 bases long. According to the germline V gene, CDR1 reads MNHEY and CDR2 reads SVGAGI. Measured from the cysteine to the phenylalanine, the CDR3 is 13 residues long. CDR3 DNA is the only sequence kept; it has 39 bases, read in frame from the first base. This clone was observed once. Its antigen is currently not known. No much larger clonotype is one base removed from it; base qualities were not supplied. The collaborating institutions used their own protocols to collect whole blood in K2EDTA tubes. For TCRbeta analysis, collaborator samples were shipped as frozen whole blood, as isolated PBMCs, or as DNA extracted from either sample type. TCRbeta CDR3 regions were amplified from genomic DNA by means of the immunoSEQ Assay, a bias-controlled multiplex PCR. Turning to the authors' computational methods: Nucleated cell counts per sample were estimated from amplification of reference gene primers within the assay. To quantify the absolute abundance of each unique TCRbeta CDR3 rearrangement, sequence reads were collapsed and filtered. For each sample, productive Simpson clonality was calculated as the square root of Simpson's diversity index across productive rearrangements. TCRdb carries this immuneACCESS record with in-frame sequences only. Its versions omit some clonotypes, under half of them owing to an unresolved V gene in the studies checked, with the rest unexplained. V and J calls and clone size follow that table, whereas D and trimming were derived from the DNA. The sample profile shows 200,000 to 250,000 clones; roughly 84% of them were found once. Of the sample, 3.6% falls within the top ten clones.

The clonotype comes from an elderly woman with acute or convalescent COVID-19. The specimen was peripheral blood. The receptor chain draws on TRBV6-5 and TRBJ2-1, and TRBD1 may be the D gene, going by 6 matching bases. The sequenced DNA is TGTGCCACGACAGAGGGGGAAAGCAATGAGCAGTTCTTC. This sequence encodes CATTEGESNEQFF.